Presented here are 26 T cell receptor beta chains from one specimen sequenced in a study of blood T cells in healthy people across ages. The second PCR ran about 6 to 11 cycles with a sample-barcoded 5' primer and J-beta primers. Each CDR3 protein gets one entry after TCRdb re-called the 5' RACE reads with MiXCR. The sample has 580,000 or so distinct CDR3 sequences, about 45% seen once; the top ten hold roughly 24%. The specimen sequenced was blood. Receptors originate from an older man in good health.

The rearrangement joins TRBV6-1 to TRBJ2-3; D is uncertain. The CDR3 runs to 11 residues. V dropped 3 bases and J dropped 7 bases, with 5 bases sitting between them. Germline values: CDR1 MNHNS, CDR2 SASEGT. Here the CDR3 DNA reads TGTGCCAGCAGTGAGATATATACGCAGTATTTT. Its protein product is CASSEIYTQYF.

This clonotype has more than one count but fewer than ten. The chain is built from TRBV7-9 and TRBJ1-6; D not resolved. V was pared by 9 bases and J by 10 bases, with 10 bases between. Germline V gene sequence: CDR1 SEHNR, CDR2 FQNEAQ (reference sequence). This CDR3 spans 11 amino acids. The CDR3 nucleotides read TGTGCCAGTGCTGGAGGATCACCCCTCCACTTT. Translation: CASAGGSPLHF.

This sequence joins TRBV7-7 and TRBJ2-1; D call uncertain. V lost 5 bases to trimming and J lost 3 bases, with 14 bases between them. The CDR3 runs to 15 residues. The germline V gene encodes CDR1 SSHAT and CDR2 FNYEAQ (reference sequence). The CDR3 sequence: CASSVGPLLYNEQFF. DNA for the CDR3: TGTGCCAGCAGCGTCGGGCCCCTACTCTACAATGAGCAGTTCTTC. The variable domain in full, with the rest retrieved from reference TRBV7-7 and TRBJ2-1, is GAGVSQSPRYKVTKRGQDVTLRCDPISSHATLYWYQQALGQGPEFLTYFNYEAQPDKSGLPSDRFSAERPEGSISTLTIQRTEQRDSAMYRCASSVGPLLYNEQFFGPGTRLTVL.

The genes are TRBV12-3 or TRBV12-4 and TRBJ1-5, with a weak D call TRBD1 (5 bases). The CDR3 runs 16 residues. The V end was cut by 3 bases, the J end by 3 bases, with 15 bases between. In nucleotides, the CDR3 is TGTGCCAGCAGTTTCTGGGGTGACAGCTTCAATCAGCCCCAGCATTTT. This sequence encodes CASSFWGDSFNQPQHF.

The chain links TRBV7-9 to TRBJ1-1; D is unresolved. V was trimmed by 4 bases and J by 8 bases, leaving 11 bases between them. Per the germline V gene, CDR1 is SEHNR and CDR2 is FQNEAQ (reference sequence). The CDR3 has 12 amino acids. CDR3 protein: CASSYAGREAFF. CDR3 DNA: TGTGCCAGCAGCTATGCGGGGAGAGAAGCTTTCTTT.

This clonotype was counted many times. The chain is built from TRBV7-2 and TRBJ2-3; maybe TRBD2 (6 bases). CDR3 length: 13 residues. The germline V gene has CDR1 SGHTA and CDR2 FQGNSA. V lost 0 bases and J lost 6, with 7 bases in between. CDR3 nucleotides: TGTGCCAGCAGCTTAGCGGGACTGGATACGCAGTATTTT. Its translation: CASSLAGLDTQYF.

J is TRBJ1-2 and V is TRBV29-1; a possible D gene is TRBD1 (6 bases). Per the germline V gene, CDR1 is SQVTM and CDR2 is ANQGSEA. The CDR3 runs to 12 residues. V gave up 4 bases and J gave up 4 bases, with 10 bases separating them. The CDR3 bases are TGCAGCGTTGTAGGGGGTAGCTATGGCTACACCTTC. It translates to CSVVGGSYGYTF.

In this sample, this clonotype turned up a few times. The chain carries TRBV20-1 and TRBJ1-1; weak D call: TRBD1 (6 bases). Trimming removed 3 bases at V and 6 bases at J, with 8 bases between. Looked up from germline, CDR1 is DFQATT and CDR2 is SNEGSKA (reference sequence). The CDR3 is 11 amino acids. The CDR3 is CSARTGPEAFF. CDR3 bases: TGCAGTGCTAGGACAGGCCCTGAAGCTTTCTTT.

This clonotype was detected many times. V and J are TRBV5-1 and TRBJ2-1, with D perhaps TRBD1 or TRBD2 (6 bases each). The CDR3 loop spans 15 amino acids. The germline V and J ends were trimmed by 4 bases and 5 bases, with 16 bases remaining between them. Per germline, CDR1 SGHRS and CDR2 YFSETQ. CDR3 nucleotides: TGCGCCAGCAGCCCCCGACTAGGGGGGAACAATGAGCAGTTCTTC. It yields the protein CASSPRLGGNNEQFF.

This chain connects TRBV4-2 to TRBJ1-4, with D maybe TRBD1 (6 bases). V was clipped by 2 bases and J by 8 bases, with 18 bases between them. Germline CDR1 is LGHNA and CDR2 is YNFKEQ. CDR3 length equals 16 residues. CDR3 in amino acids: CASSQRDGRGNEKLFF. DNA for the CDR3: TGTGCCAGCAGCCAAAGGGACGGAAGGGGGAACGAAAAACTGTTTTTT.

For the CDR3, the DNA is TGTGCCAGCAGCGCAGCAGGGTCAGAGACCCAGTACTTC. It translates to CASSAAGSETQYF. This rearrangement joins TRBV9 to TRBJ2-7; tentatively, D is TRBD1 (5 bases). Near its end, the DNA agrees better with TRBJ2-5, so the J call may be wrong. The germline V gene has CDR1 SGDLS and CDR2 YYNGEE. The CDR3 contains 13 residues.

V usage is TRBV20-1 and J usage is TRBJ1-2; D ambiguous. V lost 3 bases and J lost 6, with 11 bases in between. CDR1 is DFQATT and CDR2 is SNEGSKA in the germline V gene (reference sequence). The CDR3 is made up of 12 amino acids. The CDR3 region has the DNA TGCAGTGCTAGTTTGGCCGAAGATGGCTACACCTTC. Protein: CSASLAEDGYTF.

The V gene is TRBV29-1, the J gene TRBJ2-7; perhaps TRBD1 as D (6 bases). Trimming took off 7 bases at V and 0 bases at J, with 13 bases between the two ends. CDR1 is SQVTM and CDR2 is ANQGSEA in the germline V gene. The CDR3 is made up of 13 amino acids. CDR3 in DNA: TGCAGCGCGAACACGGACAGCTCCTACGAGCAGTACTTC. As protein: CSANTDSSYEQYF.

The rearrangement joins TRBV20-1 to TRBJ2-5; D unclear. V lost 6 bases and J 2 bases, leaving 7 bases between the germline ends. The CDR3 spans 11 residues. Germline CDR1 reads DFQATT; CDR2 reads SNEGSKA (reference sequence). The CDR3 sequence: CSAIFQETQYF. The CDR3, as DNA: TGCAGTGCCATATTTCAAGAGACCCAGTACTTC.

This chain uses TRBV29-1 with TRBJ1-2; TRBD1 might be the D (5 bases). Germline-derived CDR1 and CDR2 are SQVTM and ANQGSEA. This CDR3 comprises 15 residues. Between the trimmed V and J ends, which lost 1 base and 3 bases, there was a span of 15 bases. Written as DNA, the CDR3 is TGCAGCGTTGAAGTCGGCAGCCGAGGGGACTATGGCTACACCTTC. Residues: CSVEVGSRGDYGYTF.

Only one count was recorded for this clonotype. The V gene is TRBV7-2, the J gene TRBJ2-7, with D unresolved. With 2 bases removed from V and 0 bases from J, the gap between germline ends came to 8 bases. Per germline, CDR1 SGHTA and CDR2 FQGNSA. The CDR3 is made up of 14 amino acids. The CDR3 DNA sequence: TGTGCCAGCAGCTTACAGCGAGGCTCCTACGAGCAGTACTTC. Residues: CASSLQRGSYEQYF.

This CDR3 is CASSPSTGSETQYF. The DNA for the CDR3 is TGTGCCAGCTCACCGTCGACAGGGTCAGAGACCCAGTACTTC. The chain uses TRBV18 and TRBJ2-5, with 7 bases aligning to TRBD1. The CDR3 totals 14 residues. Germline V CDR1 and CDR2: KGHSH, LQKENI. V lost 3 bases and J lost 4; bases outside the gene matches: 5.

In the case of this clonotype: A read error may be the cause here, since a much bigger clone is one base away. V is TRBV29-1 and J is TRBJ1-2, with D possibly matching TRBD1 (5 bases). The CDR3 is 13 amino acids. Germline-derived CDR1 and CDR2 are SQVTM and ANQGSEA. Trimming stripped 7 bases from V and 4 bases from J, with 16 bases between. Here the CDR3 DNA reads TGCAGCGGTTGGACACCCAAAGGCTATGGCTACACCTTC. It translates to CSGWTPKGYGYTF.

The J gene is TRBJ1-6, the V gene TRBV29-1; TRBD1 agrees at 10 bases. Per germline, CDR1 SQVTM and CDR2 ANQGSEA. V shed 6 bases and J 8 bases; nucleotides not matched to a gene: 4. The CDR3 covers 13 residues. The CDR3, as DNA: TGCAGCGTCCGGACAGGGGGAGATTCACCCCTCCACTTT. It encodes CSVRTGGDSPLHF.

In its sample, this clonotype was seen a few times. The rearrangement joins TRBV29-1 to TRBJ2-3; possibly TRBD1 for D (6 bases). V was trimmed by 3 bases and J by 3 bases, leaving 10 bases between them. Per the germline V gene, CDR1 is SQVTM and CDR2 is ANQGSEA. The CDR3 runs to 13 residues. The CDR3 here is CSVDDQGTDTQYF. For the CDR3, the DNA is TGCAGCGTTGATGATCAGGGGACAGATACGCAGTATTTT.

This clonotype was counted only a few times. CDR3 sequence: CASSSPNLLQYF. The CDR3 DNA follows: TGTGCCAGCAGTTCCCCCAACCTTTTGCAGTATTTT. This rearrangement joins TRBV28 to TRBJ2-3; D gene ambiguous. The ends were cut back, 4 bases at V and 11 bases at J, with 13 bases in the middle. The V gene's germline CDR1 is MDHEN and CDR2 SYDVKM. This CDR3 spans 12 amino acids.

The chain employs TRBV29-1 and TRBJ2-7; no reliable D call. V was cut by 7 bases and J by 0 bases, with 13 bases left in between. CDR1 SQVTM and CDR2 ANQGSEA come from the germline V gene. This CDR3 comprises 13 residues. The CDR3 sequence: CSANDGRSYEQYF. As DNA, the CDR3 is TGCAGCGCCAATGACGGACGCTCCTACGAGCAGTACTTC.

The genes are TRBV7-9 and TRBJ2-1, with 7 bases matching TRBD2. The CDR3 extends over 16 amino acids. Germline CDR1 reads SEHNR; CDR2 reads FQNEAQ (reference sequence). V lost 0 bases and J lost 8; bases outside the gene matches: 10. CDR3 protein: CASSLAGGPAMHEQFF. CDR3 in DNA: TGTGCCAGCAGCTTAGCGGGAGGGCCGGCGATGCATGAGCAGTTCTTC.

CDR3 sequence: CATRDRGVEGYTF. CDR3 sequence (DNA): TGTGCCACCCGAGACAGGGGGGTTGAGGGCTACACCTTC. The chain has TRBV27 and TRBJ1-2; TRBD1 agrees at 9 bases. The V gene's germline CDR1 is MNHEY and CDR2 SMNVEV (reference sequence). Trimming removed 10 bases from V and 8 bases from J; junction bases left unmatched: 11. The CDR3 spans 13 residues.

This clonotype was seen a handful of times. The chain links TRBV6-6 to TRBJ2-2; D is unclear. The CDR3 has 14 amino acids. Between the trimmed V and J ends, which lost 0 bases and 5 bases, there was a span of 7 bases. Germline CDR1 and CDR2: MNHNY and SVGAGI (reference sequence). CDR3 protein: CASSYSPLTGELFF. The DNA for the CDR3 is TGTGCCAGCAGTTACTCCCCCCTAACCGGGGAGCTGTTTTTT.

This clonotype has a count of ten or more. V and J are TRBV7-9 and TRBJ1-2, with D perhaps TRBD1 (5 bases). The CDR3 covers 15 residues. Germline V gene data show CDR1 as SEHNR and CDR2 as FQNEAQ (reference sequence). Trimming took off 5 bases at V and 2 bases at J, with 15 bases between the two ends. This CDR3 reads CASSPGTLRNYGYTF. The CDR3 bases are TGTGCCAGCAGCCCAGGGACCCTGAGGAACTATGGCTACACCTTC.